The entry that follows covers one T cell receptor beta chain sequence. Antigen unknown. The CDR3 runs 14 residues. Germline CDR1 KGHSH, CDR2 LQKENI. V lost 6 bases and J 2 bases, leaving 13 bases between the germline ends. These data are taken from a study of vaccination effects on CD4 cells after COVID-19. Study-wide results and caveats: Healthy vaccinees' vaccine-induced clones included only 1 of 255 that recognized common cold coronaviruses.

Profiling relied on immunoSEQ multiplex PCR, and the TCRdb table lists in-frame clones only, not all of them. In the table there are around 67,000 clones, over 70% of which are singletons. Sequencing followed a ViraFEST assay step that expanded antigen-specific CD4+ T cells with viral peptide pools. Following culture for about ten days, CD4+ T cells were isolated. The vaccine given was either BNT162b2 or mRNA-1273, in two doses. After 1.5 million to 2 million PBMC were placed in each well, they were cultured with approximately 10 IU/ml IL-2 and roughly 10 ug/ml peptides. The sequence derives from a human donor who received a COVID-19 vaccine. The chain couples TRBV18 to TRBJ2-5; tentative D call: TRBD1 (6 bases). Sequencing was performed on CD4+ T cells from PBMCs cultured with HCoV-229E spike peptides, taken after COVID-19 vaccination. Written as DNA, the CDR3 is TGTGCCAGCTCCGGACAGAATTATCAAGAGACCCAGTACTTC. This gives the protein CASSGQNYQETQYF.